Described below is a single TCR beta chain sequence and its context. The ends were cut back, 4 bases at V and 1 base at J, with 17 bases in the middle. CDR1 and CDR2 from the germline V gene are MRHNA and SNTAGT. This CDR3 contains 17 residues. This entry is derived from a study of cytomegalovirus exposure and HLA in healthy donors. The primer mix had 60 Vbeta and 13 Jbeta primers. Some clones are missing from TCRdb's copy, which holds only in-frame ones; the method was immunoSEQ multiplex PCR. In the table there are roughly 120,000 clones, 75% to 85% of which are singletons. The clonotype comes from a female donor in good health and CMV-seropositive. The J gene is TRBJ2-1, the V gene TRBV6-4; no clear D gene. The sample consisted of PBMCs. The CDR3 nucleotides are TGTGCCAGCAGTGTCTCCCCACAGCAGGTTTCCTACAATGAGCAGTTCTTC. It yields the protein CASSVSPQQVSYNEQFF.